Listed here are 23 T cell receptor beta chains from one sample, sequenced in a study of PD-1 blockade in classical Hodgkin lymphoma. Time point defined: cycle 4 day 1 (C4D1), after six to seven weeks of nivolumab. All patients experienced relapse after autologous stem cell transplantation, and brentuximab vedotin exposure was variable. TCRdb keeps only in-frame clones here, not all; method: immunoSEQ multiplex PCR. Of 90,000 to 110,000 clones in the sample, over 85% are singletons; the top ten hold around 19%. Sequencing used peripheral blood mononuclear cells (PBMCs), obtained before the fourth cycle of nivolumab. The receptors originated from a human donor with classical Hodgkin lymphoma.

This sequence joins TRBV18 and TRBJ2-5; D possibly corresponds to TRBD1 (6 bases). V lost 2 bases and J lost 4, with 14 bases in between. This CDR3 has 15 amino acids. In germline, CDR1 is KGHSH, CDR2 LQKENI. CDR3 protein: CASSPTGTPRETQYF. The CDR3 DNA reads as TGTGCCAGCTCACCAACCGGGACACCAAGAGAGACCCAGTACTTC.

This clone was observed a few times. V and J are TRBV18 and TRBJ1-5; 7 bases match TRBD1. The trim removed 2 bases at V and 4 bases at J, leaving 8 bases unmatched. This CDR3 is built from 16 residues. Germline V gives CDR1 KGHSH, CDR2 LQKENI. The CDR3, as DNA: TGTGCCAGCTCACCAAAGGGAGGGGGCGGGAATCAGCCCCAGCATTTT. Encoded protein: CASSPKGGGGNQPQHF.

The CDR3 sequence: CASSLVWATGSYEQYF. The CDR3 DNA reads TGTGCCAGCAGCTTGGTCTGGGCGACGGGCTCCTACGAGCAGTACTTC. The rearrangement joins TRBV5-5 to TRBJ2-7; no definite D call. Germline assignment: CDR1 SGHKS and CDR2 YYEKEE (reference sequence). The CDR3 is made up of 16 amino acids. V gave up 0 bases and J gave up 0 bases, with 13 bases separating them.

This clone was observed once. This chain links TRBV4-3 with TRBJ2-7; the D gene is possibly TRBD1 (5 bases). Trimming removed 0 bases from V and 4 bases from J, with 13 bases in between. Germline CDR1 LGHNA, CDR2 YSLEER. The CDR3 loop spans 15 amino acids. The CDR3 sequence is CASSQEGAVLYEQYF. The CDR3 DNA sequence: TGCGCCAGCAGCCAAGAAGGGGCTGTCTTGTACGAGCAGTACTTC.

The chain recombines TRBV11-2 with TRBJ2-2; D gene unclear. The CDR3 length is 16 residues. The germline gives CDR1 SGHAT, CDR2 FQNNGV. V was cut by 4 bases and J by 6 bases, with 18 bases left in between. The CDR3 DNA sequence: TGTGCCAGCAGCTCTAGGACCCAGGTAGTGTCCGGGGAGCTGTTTTTT. This gives the protein CASSSRTQVVSGELFF.

This clone was detected a few times. This chain links TRBV18 with TRBJ1-1, with D possibly matching TRBD1 (5 bases). The V end lost 6 bases, the J end lost 0 bases, and 17 bases lay between the germline ends. Germline loops: CDR1 KGHSH, CDR2 LQKENI. This CDR3 has 16 residues. CDR3 sequence (DNA): TGTGCCAGCTCTCCGGGACCCAGTAACCTGAACACTGAAGCTTTCTTT. Its protein product is CASSPGPSNLNTEAFF.

The chain couples TRBV6-5 to TRBJ1-5; TRBD1 is a possible D gene (5 bases). The CDR3 has 14 residues. CDR1 and CDR2 from the germline V gene are MNHEY and SVGAGI. Trimming removed 4 bases from V and 3 bases from J, with 10 bases in between. The CDR3 sequence: CASSFAGNNQPQHF. The CDR3 coding sequence is TGTGCCAGCAGTTTTGCAGGGAACAATCAGCCCCAGCATTTT.

The chain is built from TRBV5-5 and TRBJ2-2, with D perhaps matching TRBD2 (6 bases). Germline loops: CDR1 SGHKS, CDR2 YYEKEE (reference sequence). CDR3 size: 15 residues. The V gene lost 0 bases and the J gene lost 4 bases, with 10 bases spanning the gap. CDR3 protein: CASSLAHGGTGELFF. Written as DNA, the CDR3 is TGTGCCAGCAGCTTGGCCCACGGGGGCACCGGGGAGCTGTTTTTT.

The V call is TRBV2, the J call TRBJ1-5; D remains unclear. The CDR3 loop spans 18 amino acids. CDR1 is SNHLY, CDR2 FYNNEI, per germline. V was clipped by 5 bases and J by 2 bases, with 22 bases between them. CDR3 nucleotide sequence: TGTGCCAGCAGTATGGTAGCGAGGGAGGGTTCGGGCAATCAGCCCCAGCATTTT. This codes for CASSMVAREGSGNQPQHF.

The chain links TRBV27 to TRBJ2-3, with D tentatively TRBD2 (5 bases). There are 12 residues in the CDR3. Germline loops: CDR1 MNHEY, CDR2 SMNVEV (reference sequence). V was clipped by 2 bases and J by 6 bases, with 6 bases between them. For the CDR3, the DNA is TGTGCCAGCAGTTTAGGCGGGGATACGCAGTATTTT. It yields the protein CASSLGGDTQYF.

The chain joins TRBV2 to TRBJ2-5; D is possibly TRBD2 (5 bases). Looked up from germline, CDR1 is SNHLY and CDR2 is FYNNEI. This CDR3 comprises 13 residues. Deletions cut 1 base from V and 13 bases from J, with 16 bases between. The CDR3 coding sequence is TGTGCCAGCAGTGAAGGAGGGTTTGGTCCCGGGTACTTC. Encoded protein: CASSEGGFGPGYF.

The chain combines TRBV6-6 with TRBJ2-1; perhaps TRBD2 as D (6 bases). This CDR3 comprises 15 residues. Looked up from germline, CDR1 is MNHNY and CDR2 is SVGAGI (reference sequence). Trimming removed 1 base from V and 5 bases from J, with 12 bases in between. In DNA form, the CDR3 reads TGTGCCAGCAGTTACTTGGAGGGCCGGGACAATGAGCAGTTCTTC. Its translation: CASSYLEGRDNEQFF.

This chain joins TRBV5-6 and TRBJ2-2; 10 positions agree with TRBD2. Germline CDR1 is SGHDT and CDR2 is YYEEEE. V lost 3 bases to trimming and J lost 1 base; unmatched junction nucleotides: 3. This CDR3 has 16 amino acids. The CDR3 sequence is CASSSGLAWNTGELFF. CDR3 nucleotide sequence: TGTGCCAGCAGCTCGGGACTAGCGTGGAACACCGGGGAGCTGTTTTTT.

The J gene is TRBJ2-5, the V gene TRBV27; 9 bases fit TRBD1. CDR3 length equals 15 residues. The germline V gene has CDR1 MNHEY and CDR2 SMNVEV (reference sequence). The J segment lost 1 base and the V segment lost 3 bases, leaving 3 bases of the junction unmatched. The CDR3, as DNA: TGTGCCAGCAGTTTTGGGGACAGGGTCCAAGAGACCCAGTACTTC. It translates to CASSFGDRVQETQYF.

This chain uses TRBV5-6 with TRBJ2-7, with 8 bases that match TRBD2. There are 17 residues in the CDR3. CDR1 and CDR2 (germline): SGHDT, YYEEEE. V lost 0 bases to trimming and J lost 1 base; unmatched junction nucleotides: 9. CDR3 DNA sequence: TGTGCCAGCAGCTTGGCCGGGAATAGCGGGATGTCCTACGAGCAGTACTTC. It translates to CASSLAGNSGMSYEQYF.

The chain employs TRBV6-1 and TRBJ1-1, with D hard to call. With 4 bases removed from V and 7 bases from J, the gap between germline ends came to 7 bases. The CDR3 length is 11 residues. Germline values: CDR1 MNHNS, CDR2 SASEGT. CDR3 region: CASSGSIEAFF. CDR3 DNA sequence: TGTGCCAGCAGTGGGAGTATTGAAGCTTTCTTT.

The chain carries TRBV2 and TRBJ2-7; TRBD1 agrees at 7 bases. Germline CDR1 is SNHLY and CDR2 is FYNNEI. The trim removed 6 bases at V and 6 bases at J, leaving 8 bases unmatched. The CDR3 is made up of 13 amino acids. This chain's CDR3 is CASRPQGLGEQYF. DNA for the CDR3: TGTGCCAGCAGGCCACAGGGGCTGGGCGAGCAGTACTTC.

This clone was seen just once. The chain combines TRBV7-9 with TRBJ2-2, with TRBD2 matching over 9 bases. The CDR3 consists of 19 residues. V gave up 1 base and J gave up 5 bases; unmatched junction bases: 14. The germline V gene has CDR1 SEHNR and CDR2 FQNEAQ (reference sequence). The CDR3 loop is CASSLVVRAGTSRTGELFF. DNA for the CDR3: TGTGCCAGCAGCTTAGTGGTCCGGGCCGGGACTAGCCGTACCGGGGAGCTGTTTTTT.

The rearrangement links TRBV28 to TRBJ1-2; possible D gene TRBD1, 5 bases. V lost 3 bases, J lost 0 bases, and 17 bases lay in between. Germline-derived CDR1 and CDR2 are MDHEN and SYDVKM. The CDR3 is made up of 17 amino acids. CDR3 sequence reads: CASSFIDSASANYGYTF. Written as DNA, the CDR3 is TGTGCCAGCAGTTTTATAGACAGCGCCTCAGCTAACTATGGCTACACCTTC.

This clone was seen a single time. The chain has TRBV6-5 and TRBJ2-1; D could derive from TRBD1 or TRBD2 (7 bases each). Germline values: CDR1 MNHEY, CDR2 SVGAGI. Trimming took 8 bases from V and 12 from J, leaving 26 bases between them. The CDR3 spans 15 residues. The CDR3 here is CASADGTAGLVTQFF. CDR3 nucleotide sequence: TGTGCCAGCGCGGACGGGACAGCCGGACTAGTGACGCAGTTCTTC.

This rearrangement joins TRBV13 to TRBJ1-2; TRBD1 matches 7 bases. CDR3 length equals 13 residues. Germline V gives CDR1 PRHDT, CDR2 FYEKMQ (reference sequence). The V and J ends lost 3 bases and 8 bases, in that order; junction bases with no gene match: 6. CDR3 residues: CASSFGQEGGYTF. The CDR3 DNA follows: TGTGCCAGCAGCTTCGGACAGGAGGGCGGCTACACCTTC.

The chain links TRBV30 to TRBJ2-1; D unclear. Germline loops: CDR1 GTSNPN, CDR2 SVGIG (reference sequence). Trimming took 4 bases from V and 0 from J, leaving 16 bases between them. The CDR3 sequence is 16 residues long. The CDR3 DNA sequence: TGTGCCTGGACTCAACAACTTCTGAGCTCCTACAATGAGCAGTTCTTC. It translates to CAWTQQLLSSYNEQFF.

The chain employs TRBV7-2 and TRBJ2-7; the match to TRBD2 covers 9 bases. Germline V gene lookup returns CDR1 SGHTA and CDR2 FQGNSA. The CDR3 is 13 residues long. With V trimmed by 8 bases and J by 1 base, 3 bases remained unmatched. The CDR3 nucleotides read TGTGCCAGCCATAGCGGGAGTTCCTACGAGCAGTACTTC. This sequence encodes CASHSGSSYEQYF.